Sequencing of this T cell receptor beta chain was carried out in a study of T cells after yellow fever vaccination. General observations from the study: Booster samples showed a return of most primary-vaccination clones (under 97% CD4, 85% to 90% CD8).

V was cut by 6 bases and J by 0 bases, with 12 bases left in between. The CDR3 consists of 14 residues. Per the germline V gene, CDR1 is LGHDT and CDR2 is YNNKEL (reference sequence). Comment on this clonotype: Its specificity is unknown.

As TCR cDNA was made by 5'RACE template switching, a universal primer site and UMIs were added. One entry per CDR3 protein results from TCRdb running MiXCR on the 5' RACE reads. The sample yields hundreds of thousands of distinct CDR3 sequences, just over 20% seen once. Sequencing used PBMCs, obtained about 21 days after the first yellow fever vaccination. The chain employs TRBV3-1 and TRBJ2-7, with D unclear. The receptor comes from a man younger than 30 who received the YFV17D yellow fever vaccine. CDR3: CASSPIFRSYEQYF. In DNA, the CDR3 is TGTGCCAGCAGTCCCATATTTCGCTCCTACGAGCAGTACTTC.